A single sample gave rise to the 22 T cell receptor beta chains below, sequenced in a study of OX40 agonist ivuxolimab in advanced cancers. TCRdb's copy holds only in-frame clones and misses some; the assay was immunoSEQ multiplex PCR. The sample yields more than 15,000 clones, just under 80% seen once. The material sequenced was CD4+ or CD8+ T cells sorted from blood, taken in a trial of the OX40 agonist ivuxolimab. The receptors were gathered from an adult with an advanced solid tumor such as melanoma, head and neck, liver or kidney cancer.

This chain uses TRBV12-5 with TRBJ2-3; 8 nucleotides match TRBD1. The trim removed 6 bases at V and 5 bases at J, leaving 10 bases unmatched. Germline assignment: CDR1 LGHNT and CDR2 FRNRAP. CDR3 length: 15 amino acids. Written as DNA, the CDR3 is TGTGCTAGTGGCCCTGGACAGGGTCCGATAGATACGCAGTATTTT. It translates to CASGPGQGPIDTQYF. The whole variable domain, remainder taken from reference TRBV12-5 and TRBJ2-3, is DARVTQTPRHKVTEMGQEVTMRCQPILGHNTVFWYRQTMMQGLELLAYFRNRAPLDDSGMPKDRFSAEMPDATLATLKIQPSEPRDSAVYFCASGPGQGPIDTQYFGPGTRLTVL.

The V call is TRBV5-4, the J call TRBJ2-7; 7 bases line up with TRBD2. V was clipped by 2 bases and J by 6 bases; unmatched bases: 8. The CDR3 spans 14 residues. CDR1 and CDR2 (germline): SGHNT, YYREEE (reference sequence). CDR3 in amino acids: CASSFLREGGEQYF. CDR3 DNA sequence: TGTGCCAGCAGCTTTTTGAGGGAGGGCGGCGAGCAGTACTTC.

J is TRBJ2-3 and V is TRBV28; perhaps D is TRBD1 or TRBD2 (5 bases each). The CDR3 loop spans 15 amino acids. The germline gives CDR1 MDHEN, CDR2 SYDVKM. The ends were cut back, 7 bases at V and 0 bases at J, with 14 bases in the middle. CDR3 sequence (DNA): TGTGCCAGCACCCCGGGGCTAGCTAGCACAGATACGCAGTATTTT. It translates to CASTPGLASTDTQYF.

CDR3 in DNA: TGTGCCAGCAGCGGAACAGGGGCCACTGAAGCTTTCTTT. As protein: CASSGTGATEAFF. The chain is built from TRBV9 and TRBJ1-1; 7 positions agree with TRBD1. This CDR3 is 13 amino acids long. From germline, CDR1 is SGDLS and CDR2 YYNGEE. With V trimmed by 3 bases and J by 4 bases, 3 bases remained unmatched. Full variable domain (rest looked up from reference TRBV9 and TRBJ1-1): DSGVTQTPKHLITATGQRVTLRCSPRSGDLSVYWYQQSLDQGLQFLIQYYNGEERAKGNILERFSAQQFPDLHSELNLSSLELGDSALYFCASSGTGATEAFFGQGTRLTVV.

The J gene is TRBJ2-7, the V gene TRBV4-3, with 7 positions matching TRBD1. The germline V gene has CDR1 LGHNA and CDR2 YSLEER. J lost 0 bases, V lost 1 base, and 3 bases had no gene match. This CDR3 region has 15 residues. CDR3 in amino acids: CASSQVRGYSYEQYF. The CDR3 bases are TGCGCCAGCAGCCAAGTCAGGGGGTACTCCTACGAGCAGTACTTC.

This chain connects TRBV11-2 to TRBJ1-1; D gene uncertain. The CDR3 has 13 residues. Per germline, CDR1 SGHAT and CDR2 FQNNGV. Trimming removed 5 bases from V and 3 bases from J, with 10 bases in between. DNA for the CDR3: TGTGCCAGCAGCCCGGGGTGGGACACTGAAGCTTTCTTT. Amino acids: CASSPGWDTEAFF.

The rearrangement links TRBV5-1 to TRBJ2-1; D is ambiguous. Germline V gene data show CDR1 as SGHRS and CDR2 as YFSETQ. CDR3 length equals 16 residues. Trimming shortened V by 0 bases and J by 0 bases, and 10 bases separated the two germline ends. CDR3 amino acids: CASSLVVVGSYNEQFF. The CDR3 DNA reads TGCGCCAGCAGCTTGGTTGTAGTGGGCTCCTACAATGAGCAGTTCTTC.

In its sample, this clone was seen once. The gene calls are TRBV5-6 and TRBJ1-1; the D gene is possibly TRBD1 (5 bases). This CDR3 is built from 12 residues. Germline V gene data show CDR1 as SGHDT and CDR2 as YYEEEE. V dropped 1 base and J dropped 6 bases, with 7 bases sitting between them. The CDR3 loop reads CASSLMGAEAFF. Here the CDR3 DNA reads TGTGCCAGCAGCTTGATGGGGGCTGAAGCTTTCTTT.

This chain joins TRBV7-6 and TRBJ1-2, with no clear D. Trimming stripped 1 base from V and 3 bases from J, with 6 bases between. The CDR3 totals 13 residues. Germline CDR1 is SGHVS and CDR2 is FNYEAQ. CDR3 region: CASSLEGDYGYTF. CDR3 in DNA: TGTGCCAGCAGCTTAGAGGGAGACTATGGCTACACCTTC.

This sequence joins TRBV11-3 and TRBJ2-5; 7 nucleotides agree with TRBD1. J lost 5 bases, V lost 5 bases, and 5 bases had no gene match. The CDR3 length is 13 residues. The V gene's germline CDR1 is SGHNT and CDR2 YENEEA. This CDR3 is CASSGQARETQYF. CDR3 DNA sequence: TGTGCCAGCAGCGGACAGGCGCGGGAGACCCAGTACTTC.

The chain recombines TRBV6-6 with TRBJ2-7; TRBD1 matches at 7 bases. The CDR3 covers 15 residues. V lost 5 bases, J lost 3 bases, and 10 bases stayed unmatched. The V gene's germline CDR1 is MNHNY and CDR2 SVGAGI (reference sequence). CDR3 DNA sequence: TGTGCCAGCAGTCTCCGGGACAGATCCGTCTACGAGCAGTACTTC. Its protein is CASSLRDRSVYEQYF.

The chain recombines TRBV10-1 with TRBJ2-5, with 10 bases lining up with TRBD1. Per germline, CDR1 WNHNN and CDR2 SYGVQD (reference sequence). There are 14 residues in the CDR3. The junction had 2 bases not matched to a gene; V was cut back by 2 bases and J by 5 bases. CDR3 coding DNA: TGCGCCAGCAGTGAGGACAGGGGGCTCGAGACCCAGTACTTC. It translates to CASSEDRGLETQYF.

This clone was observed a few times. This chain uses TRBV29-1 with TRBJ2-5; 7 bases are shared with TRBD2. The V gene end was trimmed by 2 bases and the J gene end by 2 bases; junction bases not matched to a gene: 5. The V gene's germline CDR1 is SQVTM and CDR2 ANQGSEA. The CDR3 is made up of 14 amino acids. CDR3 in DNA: TGCAGCGTTGAACCGACTAGCCTTCAAGAGACCCAGTACTTC. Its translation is CSVEPTSLQETQYF.

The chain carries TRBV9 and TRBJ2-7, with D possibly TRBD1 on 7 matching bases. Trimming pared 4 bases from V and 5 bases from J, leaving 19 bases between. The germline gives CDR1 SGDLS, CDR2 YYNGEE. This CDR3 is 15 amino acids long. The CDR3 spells CASSLGAGGRHEQYF. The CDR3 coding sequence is TGTGCCAGCAGCTTAGGGGCAGGGGGGAGGCACGAGCAGTACTTC.

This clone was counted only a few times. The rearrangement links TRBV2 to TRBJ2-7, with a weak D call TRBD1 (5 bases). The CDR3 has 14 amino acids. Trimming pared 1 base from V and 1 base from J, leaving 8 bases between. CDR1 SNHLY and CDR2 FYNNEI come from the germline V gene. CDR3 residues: CASSEGRQSYEQYF. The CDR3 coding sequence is TGTGCCAGCAGTGAAGGTAGACAGTCCTACGAGCAGTACTTC.

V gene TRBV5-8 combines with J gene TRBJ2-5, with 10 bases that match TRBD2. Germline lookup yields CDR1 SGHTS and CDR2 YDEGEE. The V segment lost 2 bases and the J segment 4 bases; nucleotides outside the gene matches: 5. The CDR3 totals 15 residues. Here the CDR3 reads CASSLLAGGGETQYF. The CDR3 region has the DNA TGTGCCAGCAGCTTATTAGCGGGAGGTGGAGAGACCCAGTACTTC.

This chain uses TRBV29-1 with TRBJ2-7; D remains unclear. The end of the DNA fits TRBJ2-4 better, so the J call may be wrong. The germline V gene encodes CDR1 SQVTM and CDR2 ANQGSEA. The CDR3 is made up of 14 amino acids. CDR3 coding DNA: TGCAGCGTTGCTGCGGAGCTAGCCAAAAACATTCAGTACTTC. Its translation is CSVAAELAKNIQYF.

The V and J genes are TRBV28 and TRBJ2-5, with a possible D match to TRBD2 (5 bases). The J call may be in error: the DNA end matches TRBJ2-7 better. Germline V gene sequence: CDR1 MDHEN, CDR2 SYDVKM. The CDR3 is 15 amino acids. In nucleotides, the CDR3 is TGTGCCAGCACTCTTACGGGGTCAGTGGCCTACGAGCAGTACTTC. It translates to CASTLTGSVAYEQYF.

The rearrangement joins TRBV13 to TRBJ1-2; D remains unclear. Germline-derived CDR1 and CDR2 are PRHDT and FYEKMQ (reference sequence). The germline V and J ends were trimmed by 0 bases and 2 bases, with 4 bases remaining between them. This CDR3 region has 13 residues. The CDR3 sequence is CASSLGQNYGYTF. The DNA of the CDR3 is TGTGCCAGCAGCTTAGGACAGAACTATGGCTACACCTTC.

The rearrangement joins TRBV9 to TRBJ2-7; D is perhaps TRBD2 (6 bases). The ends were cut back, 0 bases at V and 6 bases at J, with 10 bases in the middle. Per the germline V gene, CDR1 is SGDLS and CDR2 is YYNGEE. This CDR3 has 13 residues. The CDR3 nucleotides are TGTGCCAGCAGCGTAGGGGGGGTTGGCGAGCAGTACTTC. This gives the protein CASSVGGVGEQYF. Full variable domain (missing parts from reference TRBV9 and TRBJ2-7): DSGVTQTPKHLITATGQRVTLRCSPRSGDLSVYWYQQSLDQGLQFLIQYYNGEERAKGNILERFSAQQFPDLHSELNLSSLELGDSALYFCASSVGGVGEQYFGPGTRLTVT.

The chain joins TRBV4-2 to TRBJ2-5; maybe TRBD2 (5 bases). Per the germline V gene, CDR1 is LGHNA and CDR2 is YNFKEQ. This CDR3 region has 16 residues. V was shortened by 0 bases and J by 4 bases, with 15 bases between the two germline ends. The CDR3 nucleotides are TGTGCCAGCAGCCAAGACTCAAGCGGTCTTATAGAGACCCAGTACTTC. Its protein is CASSQDSSGLIETQYF.

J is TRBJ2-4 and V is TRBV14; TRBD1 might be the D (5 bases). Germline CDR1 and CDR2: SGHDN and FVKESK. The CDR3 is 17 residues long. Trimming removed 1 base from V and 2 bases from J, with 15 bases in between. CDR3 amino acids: CASSQAGRAVPKNIQYF. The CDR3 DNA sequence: TGTGCCAGCAGCCAAGCGGGCAGGGCGGTACCCAAAAACATTCAGTACTTC.